The T cell receptor beta chain under discussion was sequenced for a study of early T cells in non-severe SARS-CoV-2 infection. Using its own MiXCR run on the 5' RACE reads, TCRdb lists one record per CDR3 protein. The sample consists of under 100,000 distinct CDR3 sequences, roughly 15% of them appearing once. At least ten counts were recorded for this clonotype. The V gene end was trimmed by 0 bases and the J gene end by 1 base; junction bases not matched to a gene: 1. The V gene's germline CDR1 is WSHSY and CDR2 SAAADI. The CDR3 covers 18 residues. The specimen was whole blood. The receptor was derived from an adult who was a healthcare worker with PCR-confirmed SARS-CoV-2 infection or an uninfected control (not recorded which). The rearrangement links TRBV10-2 to TRBJ2-3; the match to TRBD2 covers 16 bases. CDR3 nucleotides: TGCGCCAGCAGTGAGTCGGGACTAGCGGGGGGGCGCACAGATACGCAGTATTTT. Amino acid sequence: CASSESGLAGGRTDTQYF.